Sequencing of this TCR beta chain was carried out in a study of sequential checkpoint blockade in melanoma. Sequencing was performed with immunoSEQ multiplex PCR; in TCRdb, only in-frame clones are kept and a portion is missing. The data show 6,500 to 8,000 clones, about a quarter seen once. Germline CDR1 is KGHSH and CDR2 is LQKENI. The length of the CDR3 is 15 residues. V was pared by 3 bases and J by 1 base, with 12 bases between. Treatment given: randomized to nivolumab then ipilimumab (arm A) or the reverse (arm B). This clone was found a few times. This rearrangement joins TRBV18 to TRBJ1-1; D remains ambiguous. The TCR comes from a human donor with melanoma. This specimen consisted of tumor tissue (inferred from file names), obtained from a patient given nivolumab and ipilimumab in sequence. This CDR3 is CASSPVGGENTEAFF. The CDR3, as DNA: TGTGCCAGCTCACCGGTTGGCGGTGAGAACACTGAAGCTTTCTTT.